This entry lists 23 T cell receptor beta chains sequenced from one sample in a study of siplizumab effects on memory and regulatory T cells. TCRdb's table, derived via immunoSEQ multiplex PCR, lists solely in-frame clones and lacks some. The sample contains more than 85,000 clones, about 93% of which appear only once. The specimen was CD4+ T cells sorted from blood. Source of these receptors: a human donor in good health.

V is TRBV11-2 and J is TRBJ2-7, with D uncertain. The CDR3 has 15 residues. Germline-derived CDR1 and CDR2 are SGHAT and FQNNGV. V shed 3 bases and J shed 6 bases, with 18 bases lying between them. CDR3 nucleotide sequence: TGTGCCAGCAGCTTTCGTCCGGAGTCTTCTGTCGAGCAGTACTTC. Translation: CASSFRPESSVEQYF.

The chain joins TRBV18 to TRBJ2-7; D remains unclear. CDR1 is KGHSH and CDR2 is LQKENI in the germline V gene. This CDR3 spans 15 amino acids. V lost 2 bases, J lost 4 bases, and 15 bases lay in between. The CDR3 sequence: CASSPGHGTTYEQYF. CDR3 sequence (DNA): TGTGCCAGCTCACCAGGTCACGGTACCACGTACGAGCAGTACTTC.

The chain recombines TRBV19 with TRBJ2-5; 8 positions match TRBD2. In germline, CDR1 is LNHDA, CDR2 SQIVND (reference sequence). CDR3 length: 17 amino acids. Trimming cost V 5 bases and J 2 bases; bases outside gene matches: 13. The CDR3 protein is CASSPRRSGSRQETQYF. In DNA, the CDR3 is TGTGCCAGTAGTCCCCGGCGGAGCGGGAGTAGGCAAGAGACCCAGTACTTC.

V and J are TRBV5-8 and TRBJ1-5, with D unresolved. CDR3 length equals 15 residues. The germline V and J ends were trimmed by 3 bases and 0 bases, with 10 bases remaining between them. The germline V gene has CDR1 SGHTS and CDR2 YDEGEE. In DNA form, the CDR3 reads TGTGCCAGCAGCTCCGTCGATATTAGCAATCAGCCCCAGCATTTT. Its protein product is CASSSVDISNQPQHF.

The rearrangement uses TRBV5-1 and TRBJ1-6; D perhaps matches TRBD1 (6 bases). Germline CDR1 SGHRS, CDR2 YFSETQ. CDR3 size: 14 residues. Trimming took 0 bases from V and 6 from J, leaving 7 bases between them. The DNA of the CDR3 is TGCGCCAGCAGCTTGGAACAGGGTAATTCACCCCTCCACTTT. It translates to CASSLEQGNSPLHF.

The rearrangement joins TRBV7-9 to TRBJ2-7; D gene uncertain. V lost 3 bases and J lost 2, with 8 bases in between. The CDR3 contains 13 residues. CDR1 is SEHNR and CDR2 is FQNEAQ in the germline V gene (reference sequence). The CDR3 DNA follows: TGTGCCAGCAGCTTGGACGGAACCTACGAGCAGTACTTC. Its translation: CASSLDGTYEQYF.

The count of this clone is one. The rearrangement links TRBV7-8 to TRBJ1-2; 9 bases map to TRBD1. Looked up from germline, CDR1 is SGHVS and CDR2 is FQNEAQ. This CDR3 has 14 amino acids. J was trimmed by 4 bases and V by 5 bases; bases with no gene match: 5. The CDR3 region is CASSRDRETYGYTF. For the CDR3, the DNA is TGTGCCAGCAGCCGGGACAGGGAAACCTATGGCTACACCTTC.

The chain carries TRBV7-9 and TRBJ2-7, with TRBD2 identical over 9 bases. Germline V gene data show CDR1 as SEHNR and CDR2 as FQNEAQ (reference sequence). This CDR3 contains 15 residues. Trimming took 7 bases from V and 0 from J; bases not matched to a gene: 7. The CDR3 region has the DNA TGTGCCAGCACCCCCGCGGGAGGGAGCTCCTACGAGCAGTACTTC. It yields the protein CASTPAGGSSYEQYF.

This sequence joins TRBV5-6 and TRBJ2-3; D could derive from TRBD1 or TRBD2 (5 bases each). The CDR3 covers 15 residues. Trimming stripped 7 bases from V and 1 base from J, with 16 bases between. Germline CDR1 is SGHDT and CDR2 is YYEEEE. The chain's CDR3 is CASGDRDGGTDTQYF. The CDR3 nucleotides are TGTGCCAGCGGCGACCGGGACGGAGGCACAGATACGCAGTATTTT.

Written as DNA, the CDR3 is TGTGCCAGCAGTGAAGCGCTCCGAGGACGGCTGTTTTTT. This codes for CASSEALRGRLFF. This chain connects TRBV2 to TRBJ2-2; D call uncertain. V lost 0 bases and J lost 13, with 12 bases in between. Per germline, CDR1 SNHLY and CDR2 FYNNEI. The CDR3 contains 13 residues.

DNA of the CDR3: TGTGCCAGCAGCGTAGGTTCCCATGAAGGGCAGTACTTC. Translated: CASSVGSHEGQYF. The chain carries TRBV9 and TRBJ2-7; D ambiguous. The CDR3 runs 13 residues. The germline V gene encodes CDR1 SGDLS and CDR2 YYNGEE. Trimming removed 0 bases at V and 9 bases at J, with 13 bases between. The full variable domain, its missing parts supplied by reference TRBV9 and TRBJ2-7, is DSGVTQTPKHLITATGQRVTLRCSPRSGDLSVYWYQQSLDQGLQFLIQYYNGEERAKGNILERFSAQQFPDLHSELNLSSLELGDSALYFCASSVGSHEGQYFGPGTRLTVT.

As for this clone: Distinct nucleotide sequences in the sample also encode this CDR3. CDR3 coding DNA: TGCGCCAGCAGCTCGCGCCCACAAGAGACCCAGTACTTC. This codes for CASSSRPQETQYF. V gene TRBV5-1 combines with J gene TRBJ2-5; D is undetermined. The germline CDR1 and CDR2 sequences are SGHRS and YFSETQ. The CDR3 loop spans 13 amino acids. The V gene lost 3 bases and the J gene lost 2 bases, with 8 bases spanning the gap.

The genes are TRBV5-4 and TRBJ1-2, with D unclear. The V gene's germline CDR1 is SGHNT and CDR2 YYREEE (reference sequence). V shed 0 bases and J shed 6 bases, with 9 bases lying between them. The CDR3 sequence is 13 residues long. The CDR3 protein is CASSLAHGDGYTF. Written as DNA, the CDR3 is TGTGCCAGCAGCTTGGCCCATGGTGATGGCTACACCTTC.

Only one count was recorded for this clone. This chain joins TRBV2 and TRBJ1-2; TRBD1 matches 8 bases. The CDR3 length is 15 residues. J gave up 6 bases and V 1 base, and 7 bases lay outside the gene matches. CDR1 SNHLY and CDR2 FYNNEI come from the germline V gene. The CDR3 is CASSEEYRGLDGYTF. The DNA of the CDR3 is TGTGCCAGCAGTGAAGAATACAGGGGGTTGGATGGCTACACCTTC.

CDR3 nucleotides: TGCGCCAGCAGCTCGGGTGGACACACTAATGAAAAACTGTTTTTT. This gives the protein CASSSGGHTNEKLFF. The chain has TRBV5-1 and TRBJ1-4, with D maybe TRBD1 (5 bases). The CDR3 sequence is 15 residues long. Germline V gene data show CDR1 as SGHRS and CDR2 as YFSETQ. V was pared by 3 bases and J by 2 bases, with 11 bases between. Drawing the rest from reference TRBV5-1 and TRBJ1-4, the complete variable domain is KAGVTQTPRYLIKTRGQQVTLSCSPISGHRSVSWYQQTPGQGLQFLFEYFSETQRNKGNFPGRFSGRQFSNSRSEMNVSTLELGDSALYLCASSSGGHTNEKLFFGSGTQLSVL.

The J gene is TRBJ2-5, the V gene TRBV5-1; 8 nucleotides line up with TRBD2. Germline lookup yields CDR1 SGHRS and CDR2 YFSETQ. The CDR3 consists of 15 residues. J gave up 5 bases and V 0 bases, and 6 bases lay outside the gene matches. CDR3 DNA sequence: TGCGCCAGCAGCTTGGCCGGGGGGACTAGGGAGACCCAGTACTTC. The encoded protein is CASSLAGGTRETQYF.

In DNA form, the CDR3 reads TGTGCCAGCAGTGAAGCCGTTTGGACTAGCCGGTTAGGCGCGACGCAGTTCTTC. Translated: CASSEAVWTSRLGATQFF. V gene TRBV6-1 combines with J gene TRBJ2-1; 8 bases are a match to TRBD2. The germline gives CDR1 MNHNS, CDR2 SASEGT. CDR3 length: 18 amino acids. J lost 12 bases, V lost 0 bases, and 19 bases had no gene match.

This chain joins TRBV5-1 and TRBJ2-2; either TRBD1 or TRBD2 may fit D (5 bases each). The germline gives CDR1 SGHRS, CDR2 YFSETQ. This CDR3 comprises 15 residues. Trimming removed 4 bases from V and 2 bases from J, with 12 bases in between. CDR3 protein: CASSQRDGNTGELFF. The CDR3 DNA sequence: TGCGCCAGCAGCCAAAGGGACGGAAACACCGGGGAGCTGTTTTTT.

This rearrangement joins TRBV5-1 to TRBJ2-7; the D is unclear. The CDR3 runs to 13 residues. The V end lost 3 bases, the J end lost 2 bases, and 9 bases lay between the germline ends. Germline values: CDR1 SGHRS, CDR2 YFSETQ. CDR3 amino acids: CASSWTHTYEQYF. The CDR3 DNA reads TGCGCCAGCAGCTGGACCCACACCTACGAGCAGTACTTC.

This clone was seen only once. This chain joins TRBV28 and TRBJ2-3; the D gene could be TRBD1 or TRBD2 (5 bases each). With 8 bases removed from V and 0 bases from J, the gap between germline ends came to 15 bases. CDR1 and CDR2 (germline): MDHEN, SYDVKM. The CDR3 loop spans 15 amino acids. In DNA, the CDR3 is TGTGCCAGCGCTCCGGGACCCTACAGCACAGATACGCAGTATTTT. Amino acid sequence: CASAPGPYSTDTQYF. Supplemented by reference TRBV28 and TRBJ2-3, the full variable domain reads DVKVTQSSRYLVKRTGEKVFLECVQDMDHENMFWYRQDPGLGLRLIYFSYDVKMKEKGDIPEGYSVSREKKERFSLILESASTNQTSMYLCASAPGPYSTDTQYFGPGTRLTVL.

This chain joins TRBV5-1 and TRBJ2-7; a weak D match, TRBD1 (6 bases). With 2 bases removed from V and 1 base from J, the gap between germline ends came to 13 bases. This CDR3 is 15 amino acids long. Germline CDR1 reads SGHRS; CDR2 reads YFSETQ. CDR3 coding DNA: TGCGCCAGCAGCTTACAGGGCGCGGTTTCCTACGAGCAGTACTTC. Translated, it gives CASSLQGAVSYEQYF.

The chain employs TRBV5-1 and TRBJ1-1; D gene unclear. V gave up 0 bases and J gave up 0 bases, with 12 bases separating them. CDR3 length: 16 residues. CDR1 is SGHRS, CDR2 YFSETQ, per germline. CDR3: CASSLAGGILNTEAFF. CDR3 nucleotides: TGCGCCAGCAGCTTGGCGGGCGGTATCTTGAACACTGAAGCTTTCTTT.

Only one count was recorded for this clone. The chain employs TRBV4-2 and TRBJ1-4; no reliable D call. V lost 0 bases to trimming and J lost 15 bases, with 17 bases between them. Looked up from germline, CDR1 is LGHNA and CDR2 is YNFKEQ. The CDR3 is made up of 14 amino acids. The CDR3 region is CASSQESAGLEVFF. Here the CDR3 DNA reads TGTGCCAGCAGCCAAGAATCGGCTGGGCTGGAGGTGTTTTTT.